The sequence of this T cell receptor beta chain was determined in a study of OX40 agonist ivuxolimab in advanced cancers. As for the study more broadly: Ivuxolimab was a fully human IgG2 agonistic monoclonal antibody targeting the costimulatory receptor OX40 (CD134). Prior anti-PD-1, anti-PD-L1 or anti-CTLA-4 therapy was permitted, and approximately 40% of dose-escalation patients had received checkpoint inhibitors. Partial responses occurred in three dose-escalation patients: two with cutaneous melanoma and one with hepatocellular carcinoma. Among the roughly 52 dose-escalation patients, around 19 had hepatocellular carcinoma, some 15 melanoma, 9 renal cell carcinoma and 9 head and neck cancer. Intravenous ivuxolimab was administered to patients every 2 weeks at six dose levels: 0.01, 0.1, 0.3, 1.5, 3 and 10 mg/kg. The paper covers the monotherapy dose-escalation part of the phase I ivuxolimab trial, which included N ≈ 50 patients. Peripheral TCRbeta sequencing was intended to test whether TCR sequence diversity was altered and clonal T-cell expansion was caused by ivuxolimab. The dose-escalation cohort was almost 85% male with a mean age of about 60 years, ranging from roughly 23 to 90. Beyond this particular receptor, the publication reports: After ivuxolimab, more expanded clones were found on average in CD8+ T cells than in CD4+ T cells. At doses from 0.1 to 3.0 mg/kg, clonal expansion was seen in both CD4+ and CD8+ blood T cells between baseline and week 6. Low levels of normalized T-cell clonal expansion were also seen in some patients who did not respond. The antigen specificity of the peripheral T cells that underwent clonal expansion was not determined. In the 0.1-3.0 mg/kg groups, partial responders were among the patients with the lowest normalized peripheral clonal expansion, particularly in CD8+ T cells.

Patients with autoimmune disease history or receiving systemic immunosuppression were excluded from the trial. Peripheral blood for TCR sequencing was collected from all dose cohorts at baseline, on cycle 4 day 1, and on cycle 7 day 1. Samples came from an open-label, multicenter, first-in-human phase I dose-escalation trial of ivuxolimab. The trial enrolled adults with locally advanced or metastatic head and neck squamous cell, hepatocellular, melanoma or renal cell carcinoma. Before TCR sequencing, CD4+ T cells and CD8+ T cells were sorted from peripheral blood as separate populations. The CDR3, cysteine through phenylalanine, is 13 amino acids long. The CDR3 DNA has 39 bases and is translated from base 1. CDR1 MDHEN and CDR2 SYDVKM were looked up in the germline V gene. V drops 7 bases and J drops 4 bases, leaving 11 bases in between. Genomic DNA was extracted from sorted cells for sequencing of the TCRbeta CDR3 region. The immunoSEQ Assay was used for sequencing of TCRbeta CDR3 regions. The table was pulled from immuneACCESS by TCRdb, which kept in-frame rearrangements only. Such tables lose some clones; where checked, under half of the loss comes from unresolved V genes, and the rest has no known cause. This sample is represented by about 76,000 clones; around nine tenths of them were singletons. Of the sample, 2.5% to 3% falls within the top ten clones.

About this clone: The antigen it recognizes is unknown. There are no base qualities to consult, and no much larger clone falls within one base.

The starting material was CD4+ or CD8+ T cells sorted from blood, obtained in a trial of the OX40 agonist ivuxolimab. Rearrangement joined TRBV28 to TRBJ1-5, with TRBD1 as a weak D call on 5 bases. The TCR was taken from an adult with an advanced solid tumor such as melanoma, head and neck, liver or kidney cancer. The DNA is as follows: TGTGCCAGCATTCAGTCAGGGAATCAGCCCCAGCATTTT. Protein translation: CASIQSGNQPQHF.